This T cell receptor (beta chain) appears in the sequencing data of a study of T cell repertoires in cytomegalovirus infection (dated by TCRdb to between 2018 and 2020). The study in broad terms: Peptide stimulations targeted recently identified HLA-C-restricted CMV epitopes, whose presentation resists viral immunomodulation, together with well-studied HLA-B-restricted epitopes. Donor HLA type was relevant to the analysis, because carriage of CMV infection together with the matching HLA type was indicated by public TCR beta signatures. The paper's findings and limits, for the study overall: In the ex vivo response, HLA-C-restricted CMV-specific TCR beta clonotypes were dominant, and in two of eight donors the single most frequent clonotype came from this HLA-C-restricted group. In both this cohort and an independent roughly 350-donor cohort, the cumulative frequency of public TCR beta family members distinguished carriers of CMV infection plus the relevant HLA type.

This clonotype has a count of ten or more. What antigen it recognizes has not been identified. No much larger clonotype is one base removed from it; base qualities were not supplied. Data came from an Illumina HiSeq 1500. TCRdb reanalyzed the raw reads on its own, using fastp at Q25 for trimming and MiXCR for clone calling, and kept in-frame beta chains. Under each unique CDR3 protein, matching rows form one entry showing the most common genes and DNA. The sample yields around 300,000 distinct CDR3 sequences; approximately 22% were counted once. Roughly 19% of the sample is held by the ten biggest clonotypes. The CDR3 starts with the cysteine, ends with the phenylalanine, and has 15 residues. Only the CDR3 DNA is retained, 45 bases long and in frame from the first base. Trimming removed 1 base from V and 5 bases from J; the gene matches leave 4 bases unexplained. The germline V gene yields SGHTA for CDR1 and FQGNSA for CDR2.

The treatment or condition label, as the study defines it: in vitro stimulation with specific CMV peptide epitopes to enrich CMV-specific T cells. The rearranged chain carries TRBV7-2 and TRBJ2-3, with 9 central nucleotides matching TRBD2. The TCR sequence derives from a human donor in good health (CMV status not recorded). Some clones in this sample may be carry-over from other donors' samples. Sequenced here: cultured PBMCs, sampled from culture after CMV antigen stimulation. The CDR3 sequence is CASSLGSLAGDTQYF. The nucleotides are TGTGCCAGCAGCTTAGGATCACTAGCGGGAGATACGCAGTATTTT.